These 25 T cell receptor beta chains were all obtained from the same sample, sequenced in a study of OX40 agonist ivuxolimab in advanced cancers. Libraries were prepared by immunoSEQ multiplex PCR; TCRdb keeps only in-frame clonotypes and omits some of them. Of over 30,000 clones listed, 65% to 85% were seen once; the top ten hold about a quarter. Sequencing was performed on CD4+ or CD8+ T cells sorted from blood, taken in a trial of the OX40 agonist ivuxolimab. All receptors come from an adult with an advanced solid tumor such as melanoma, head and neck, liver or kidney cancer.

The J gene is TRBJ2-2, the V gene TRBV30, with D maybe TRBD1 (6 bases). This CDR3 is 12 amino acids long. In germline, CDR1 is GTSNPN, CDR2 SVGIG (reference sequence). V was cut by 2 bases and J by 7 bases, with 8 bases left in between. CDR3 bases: TGTGCCTGGAGTAGGGGGATCGGGGAGCTGTTTTTT. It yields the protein CAWSRGIGELFF.

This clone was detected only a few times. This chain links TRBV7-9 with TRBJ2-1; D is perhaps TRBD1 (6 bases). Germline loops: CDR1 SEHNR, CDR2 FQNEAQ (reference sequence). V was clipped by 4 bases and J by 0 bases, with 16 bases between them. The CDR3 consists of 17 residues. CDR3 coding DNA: TGTGCCAGCAGCTCCCCAGCCCGGGACACCTCCTACAATGAGCAGTTCTTC. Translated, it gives CASSSPARDTSYNEQFF. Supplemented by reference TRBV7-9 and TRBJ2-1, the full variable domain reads DTGVSQNPRHKITKRGQNVTFRCDPISEHNRLYWYRQTLGQGPEFLTYFQNEAQLEKSRLLSDRFSAERPKGSFSTLEIQRTEQGDSAMYLCASSSPARDTSYNEQFFGPGTRLTVL.

In DNA form, the CDR3 reads TGTGCCAGCAGTGAAGCGGGTCCGTCTGAAGCTTTCTTT. Its protein is CASSEAGPSEAFF. The chain joins TRBV2 to TRBJ1-1; D gene unclear. Trimming left V 0 bases short and J 6 bases short, with 8 bases between. The CDR3 sequence is 13 residues long. The V gene's germline CDR1 is SNHLY and CDR2 FYNNEI.

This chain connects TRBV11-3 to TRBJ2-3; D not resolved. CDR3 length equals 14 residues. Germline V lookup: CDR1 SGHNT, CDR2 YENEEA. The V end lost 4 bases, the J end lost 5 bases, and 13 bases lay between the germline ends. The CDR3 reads CASSSRVGLDTQYF. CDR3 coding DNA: TGTGCCAGCAGCTCCCGGGTGGGGTTAGATACGCAGTATTTT. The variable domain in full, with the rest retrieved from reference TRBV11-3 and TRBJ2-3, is EAGVVQSPRYKIIEKKQPVAFWCNPISGHNTLYWYLQNLGQGPELLIRYENEEAVDDSQLPKDRFSAERLKGVDSTLKIQPAELGDSAVYLCASSSRVGLDTQYFGPGTRLTVL.

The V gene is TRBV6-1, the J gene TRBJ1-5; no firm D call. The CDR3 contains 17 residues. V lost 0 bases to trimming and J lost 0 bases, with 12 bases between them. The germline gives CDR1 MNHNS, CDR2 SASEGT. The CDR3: CASSEARQLYSNQPQHF. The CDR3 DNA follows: TGTGCCAGCAGTGAAGCGCGGCAGCTCTATAGCAATCAGCCCCAGCATTTT.

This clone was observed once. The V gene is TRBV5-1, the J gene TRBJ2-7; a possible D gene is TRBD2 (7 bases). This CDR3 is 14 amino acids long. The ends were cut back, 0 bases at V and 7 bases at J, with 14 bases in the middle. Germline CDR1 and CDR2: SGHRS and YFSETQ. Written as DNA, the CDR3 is TGCGCCAGCAGCTTGGCGGGGGGCTACGGTGAGCAGTACTTC. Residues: CASSLAGGYGEQYF.

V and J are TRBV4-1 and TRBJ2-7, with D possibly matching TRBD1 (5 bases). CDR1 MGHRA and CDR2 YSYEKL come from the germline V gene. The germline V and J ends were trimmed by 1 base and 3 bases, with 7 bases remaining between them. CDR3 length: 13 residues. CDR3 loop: CASSQVGLYEQYF. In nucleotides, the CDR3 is TGCGCCAGCAGCCAAGTGGGGCTCTACGAGCAGTACTTC.

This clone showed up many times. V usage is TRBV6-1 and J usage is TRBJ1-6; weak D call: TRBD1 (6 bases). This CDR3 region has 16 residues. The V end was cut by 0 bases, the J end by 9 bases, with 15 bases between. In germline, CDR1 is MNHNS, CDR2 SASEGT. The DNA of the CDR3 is TGTGCCAGCAGTGAAGCCACAGGGTTTGGCGGTTCACCCCTCCACTTT. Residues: CASSEATGFGGSPLHF.

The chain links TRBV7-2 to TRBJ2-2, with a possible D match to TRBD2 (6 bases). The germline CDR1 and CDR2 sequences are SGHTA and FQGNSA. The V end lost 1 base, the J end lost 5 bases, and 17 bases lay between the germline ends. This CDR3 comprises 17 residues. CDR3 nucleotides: TGTGCCAGCAGCTTAGAAGTCGGGACTCCCCTAACCGGGGAGCTGTTTTTT. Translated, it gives CASSLEVGTPLTGELFF.

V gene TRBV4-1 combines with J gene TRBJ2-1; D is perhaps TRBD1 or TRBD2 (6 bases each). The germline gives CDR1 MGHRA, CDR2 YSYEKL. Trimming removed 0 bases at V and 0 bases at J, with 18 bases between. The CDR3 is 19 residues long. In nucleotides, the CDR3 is TGCGCCAGCAGCCAAGAGGTAGGGGGACTCCCGAGCTCCTACAATGAGCAGTTCTTC. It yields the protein CASSQEVGGLPSSYNEQFF.

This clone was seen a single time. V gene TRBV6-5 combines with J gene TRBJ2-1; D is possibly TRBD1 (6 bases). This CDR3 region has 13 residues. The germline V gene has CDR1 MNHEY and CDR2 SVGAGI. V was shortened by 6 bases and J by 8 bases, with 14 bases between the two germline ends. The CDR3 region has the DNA TGTGCCAGCAGATTACAGGGCGGGTATGAGCAGTTCTTC. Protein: CASRLQGGYEQFF.

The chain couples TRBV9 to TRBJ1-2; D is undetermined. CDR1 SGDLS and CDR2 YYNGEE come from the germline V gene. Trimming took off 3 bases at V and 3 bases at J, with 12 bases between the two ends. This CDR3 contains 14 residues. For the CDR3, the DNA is TGTGCCAGCAGCGGACCCTCGGGGTACTATGGCTACACCTTC. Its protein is CASSGPSGYYGYTF.

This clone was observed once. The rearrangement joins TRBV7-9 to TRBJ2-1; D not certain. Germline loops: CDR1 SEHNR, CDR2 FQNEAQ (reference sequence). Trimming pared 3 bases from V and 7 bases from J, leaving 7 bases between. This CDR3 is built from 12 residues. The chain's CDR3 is CASSFEANEQFF. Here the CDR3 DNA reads TGTGCCAGCAGCTTTGAGGCAAATGAGCAGTTCTTC. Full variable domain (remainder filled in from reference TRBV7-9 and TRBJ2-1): DTGVSQNPRHKITKRGQNVTFRCDPISEHNRLYWYRQTLGQGPEFLTYFQNEAQLEKSRLLSDRFSAERPKGSFSTLEIQRTEQGDSAMYLCASSFEANEQFFGPGTRLTVL.

CDR3 region: CASSKTLLAKNIQYF. CDR3 in DNA: TGTGCCAGCAGCAAAACCCTATTAGCCAAAAACATTCAGTACTTC. The chain uses TRBV27 and TRBJ2-4; D is uncertain. Per the germline V gene, CDR1 is MNHEY and CDR2 is SMNVEV (reference sequence). The CDR3 extends over 15 amino acids. The V and J ends lost 6 bases and 0 bases respectively, with 12 bases between them.

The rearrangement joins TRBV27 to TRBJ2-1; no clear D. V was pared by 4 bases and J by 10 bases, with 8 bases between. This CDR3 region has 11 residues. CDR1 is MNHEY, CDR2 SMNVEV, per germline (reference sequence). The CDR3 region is CASSSMREQFF. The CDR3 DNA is TGTGCCAGCAGTTCGATGCGGGAGCAGTTCTTC.

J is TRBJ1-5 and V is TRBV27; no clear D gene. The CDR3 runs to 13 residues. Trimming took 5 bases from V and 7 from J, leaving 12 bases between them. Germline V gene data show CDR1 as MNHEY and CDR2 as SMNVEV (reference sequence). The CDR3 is CASSPTTGQPQHF. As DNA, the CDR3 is TGTGCCAGCAGTCCCACTACGGGGCAGCCCCAGCATTTT.

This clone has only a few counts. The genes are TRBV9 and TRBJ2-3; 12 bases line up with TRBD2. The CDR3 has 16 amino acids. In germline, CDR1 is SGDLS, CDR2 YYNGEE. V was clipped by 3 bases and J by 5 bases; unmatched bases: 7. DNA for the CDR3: TGTGCCAGCAGCGCTCTAGCGGGGGGGCCGGAAGATACGCAGTATTTT. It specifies CASSALAGGPEDTQYF.

The CDR3 loop is CASSYNTGELFF. CDR3 nucleotides: TGCGCCAGCAGCTATAACACCGGGGAGCTGTTTTTT. The chain employs TRBV5-1 and TRBJ2-2; no definite D call. CDR1 SGHRS and CDR2 YFSETQ come from the germline V gene. This CDR3 region has 12 residues. V lost 3 bases to trimming and J lost 2 bases, with 2 bases between them. The variable domain in full, completed from reference TRBV5-1 and TRBJ2-2, reads KAGVTQTPRYLIKTRGQQVTLSCSPISGHRSVSWYQQTPGQGLQFLFEYFSETQRNKGNFPGRFSGRQFSNSRSEMNVSTLELGDSALYLCASSYNTGELFFGEGSRLTVL.

The CDR3, as DNA: TGTGCCAGCAGCGGTACGGGACTCGGAAACTTAGTCGCCCAGTACTTC. Its translation: CASSGTGLGNLVAQYF. This chain joins TRBV5-4 and TRBJ2-5, with a tentative D call TRBD2 (6 bases). The germline V and J ends were trimmed by 4 bases and 9 bases, with 25 bases remaining between them. Germline assignment: CDR1 SGHNT and CDR2 YYREEE (reference sequence). The length of the CDR3 is 16 residues.

CDR3 in DNA: TGTGCCAGCAGCTTACTTAGGACAGGGGGTAACACCGGGGAGCTGTTTTTT. It encodes CASSLLRTGGNTGELFF. The gene calls are TRBV7-6 and TRBJ2-2; 10 nucleotides align to TRBD1. Germline CDR1 SGHVS, CDR2 FNYEAQ. The CDR3 runs to 17 residues. V dropped 2 bases and J dropped 2; count of bases not matched to a gene: 5.

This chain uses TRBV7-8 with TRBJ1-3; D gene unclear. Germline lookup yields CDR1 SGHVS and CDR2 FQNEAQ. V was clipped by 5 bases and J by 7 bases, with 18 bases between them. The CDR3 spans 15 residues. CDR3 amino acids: CASSPQSGVGNTIYF. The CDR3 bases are TGTGCCAGCAGCCCCCAAAGCGGGGTAGGGAACACCATATATTTT. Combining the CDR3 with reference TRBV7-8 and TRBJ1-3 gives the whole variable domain GAGVSQSPRYKVAKRGQDVALRCDPISGHVSLFWYQQALGQGPEFLTYFQNEAQLDKSGLPSDRFFAERPEGSVSTLKIQRTQQEDSAVYLCASSPQSGVGNTIYFGEGSWLTVV.

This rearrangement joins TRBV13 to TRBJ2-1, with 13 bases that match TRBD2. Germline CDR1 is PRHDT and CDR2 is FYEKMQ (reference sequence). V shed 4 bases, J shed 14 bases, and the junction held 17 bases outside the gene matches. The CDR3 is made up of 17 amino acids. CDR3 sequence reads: CASSSWELAGGKVGEFF. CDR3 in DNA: TGTGCCAGCAGCTCATGGGAACTAGCGGGAGGGAAGGTGGGGGAGTTCTTC.

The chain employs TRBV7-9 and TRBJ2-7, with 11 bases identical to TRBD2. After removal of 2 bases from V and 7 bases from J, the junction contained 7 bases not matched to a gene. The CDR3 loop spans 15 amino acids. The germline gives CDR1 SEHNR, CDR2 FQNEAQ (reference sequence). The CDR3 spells CASSLLAGGPGEQYF. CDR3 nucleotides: TGTGCCAGCAGCTTATTAGCGGGAGGGCCGGGGGAGCAGTACTTC. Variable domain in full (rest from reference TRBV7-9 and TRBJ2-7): DTGVSQNPRHKITKRGQNVTFRCDPISEHNRLYWYRQTLGQGPEFLTYFQNEAQLEKSRLLSDRFSAERPKGSFSTLEIQRTEQGDSAMYLCASSLLAGGPGEQYFGPGTRLTVT.

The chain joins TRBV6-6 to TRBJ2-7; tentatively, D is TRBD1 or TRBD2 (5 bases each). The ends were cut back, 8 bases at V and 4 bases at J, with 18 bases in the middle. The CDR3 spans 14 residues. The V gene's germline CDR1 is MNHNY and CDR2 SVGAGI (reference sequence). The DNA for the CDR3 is TGTGCCAGCCAGGCCTCGGGGCAGGGTTACGAGCAGTACTTC. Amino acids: CASQASGQGYEQYF.

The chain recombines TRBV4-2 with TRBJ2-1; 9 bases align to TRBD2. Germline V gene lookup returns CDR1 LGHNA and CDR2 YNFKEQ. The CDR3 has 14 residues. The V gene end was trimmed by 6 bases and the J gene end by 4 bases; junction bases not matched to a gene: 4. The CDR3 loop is CASRASGMYNEQFF. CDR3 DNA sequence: TGTGCCAGCAGGGCTAGCGGGATGTACAATGAGCAGTTCTTC.